The 29 T cell receptor beta chains below were found in one sample sequenced in a study of T cells expressing NK-cell markers. Reanalyzing the 5' RACE reads, TCRdb keeps one entry per CDR3 protein, without DNA. The table lists some 460,000 distinct CDR3 sequences. The sample consisted of blood T cells: a sorted CD56 or NKG2C T cell subset, CD4+ or CD8+ T cells, or bulk PBMC T cells (not recorded which). These receptors all stem from a woman aged 45-59 years in good health.

J is TRBJ2-1 and V is TRBV27; TCRdb returns TRBD2, unconfirmable since there is no DNA. The CDR3 totals 11 residues. CDR1 is MNHEY and CDR2 is SMNVEV in the germline V gene (reference sequence). The CDR3 sequence is CASSLGASQFF.

This sequence joins TRBV7-7 and TRBJ2-2; TCRdb's D call, TRBD2, is unchecked because there is no DNA. The length of the CDR3 is 15 residues. The V gene's germline CDR1 is SSHAT and CDR2 FNYEAQ (reference sequence). Here the CDR3 reads CASSLGRAGTGELFF.

The chain combines TRBV5-1 with TRBJ2-1. Germline V gene lookup returns CDR1 SGHRS and CDR2 YFSETQ. CDR3 length: 13 amino acids. CDR3: CASSLSRNNEQFF.

This chain connects TRBV15 to TRBJ2-2. The CDR3 sequence is 15 residues long. The germline CDR1 and CDR2 sequences are LNHNV and YYDKDF (reference sequence). The CDR3 sequence: CATSRDLSRPGELFF.

V is TRBV6-5 and J is TRBJ1-5; the D call from TCRdb, TRBD1, cannot be confirmed without DNA. Germline lookup yields CDR1 MNHEY and CDR2 SVGAGI. CDR3 length: 15 residues. The CDR3 loop reads CASSYSPGRNQPQHF.

This sequence joins TRBV6-6 and TRBJ2-2; the TCRdb call, TRBD1, lacks DNA for checking. The germline V gene has CDR1 MNHNY and CDR2 SVGAGI (reference sequence). The CDR3 is 17 amino acids. This CDR3 is CASRPKAGDTHTGELFF.

This sequence joins TRBV20-1 and TRBJ1-5; the TCRdb D gene call, TRBD1, has no DNA to confirm it. Germline V gene data show CDR1 as DFQATT and CDR2 as SNEGSKA (reference sequence). This CDR3 comprises 13 residues. The CDR3 is CSARTGHNQPQHF.

The chain has TRBV14 and TRBJ2-1; no DNA is available, so the TRBD2 call from TCRdb remains unchecked. The germline V gene has CDR1 SGHDN and CDR2 FVKESK. This CDR3 contains 19 residues. This chain's CDR3 is CASSRAGAGFMGSYNEQFF.

This chain's CDR3 is CASSMAGNTEAFF. The rearrangement links TRBV9 to TRBJ1-1. CDR1 and CDR2 from the germline V gene are SGDLS and YYNGEE. The CDR3 is made up of 13 amino acids.

This chain joins TRBV5-5 and TRBJ2-1; TCRdb returns TRBD1, unconfirmable since there is no DNA. This CDR3 is 13 amino acids long. The V gene's germline CDR1 is SGHKS and CDR2 YYEKEE (reference sequence). The CDR3 spells CASSHPTGSEQFF.

The chain links TRBV12-3 or TRBV12-4 to TRBJ2-7; TCRdb selects TRBD1, and the lack of DNA leaves this call unchecked. The CDR3 extends over 15 amino acids. The CDR3 reads CASTKTGVISYEQYF.

V and J are TRBV12-3 or TRBV12-4 and TRBJ2-1. The length of the CDR3 is 15 residues. CDR3 residues: CASRPSGKTYNEQFF.

The chain uses TRBV3-1 and TRBJ2-1; TCRdb picks TRBD2, but there is no DNA to check that call. The CDR3 is 16 residues long. CDR1 and CDR2 (germline): LGHDT, YNNKEL (reference sequence). The CDR3 sequence is CASSGELASAFNEQFF.

This sequence joins TRBV10-1 and TRBJ2-3; checking the TCRdb D call of TRBD2 is not possible without DNA. Germline V gene data show CDR1 as WNHNN and CDR2 as SYGVQD (reference sequence). This CDR3 is 15 amino acids long. CDR3 protein: CASSEPGTFTDTQYF.

This chain uses TRBV7-2 with TRBJ1-3. Germline V CDR1 and CDR2: SGHTA, FQGNSA. This CDR3 contains 16 residues. The CDR3 protein is CASSFTGGIVVNTIYF.

The CDR3 here is CSVVGNMGTGELFF. The chain uses TRBV29-1 and TRBJ2-2. CDR3 length equals 14 residues. CDR1 and CDR2 from the germline V gene are SQVTM and ANQGSEA.

The chain employs TRBV10-2 and TRBJ2-7. The CDR3 sequence is 14 residues long. Germline CDR1 and CDR2: WSHSY and SAAADI. The CDR3 spells CASSDRGQRYEQYF.

CDR3 residues: CSVGEGRHEQFF. V usage is TRBV29-1 and J usage is TRBJ2-1; TCRdb's D call, TRBD2, is unchecked because there is no DNA. CDR1 and CDR2 (germline): SQVTM, ANQGSEA. This CDR3 comprises 12 residues.

The chain uses TRBV28 and TRBJ2-1; lacking DNA, the TRBD1 call made by TCRdb goes unchecked. The CDR3 has 15 residues. CDR1 and CDR2 (germline): MDHEN, SYDVKM. The CDR3 sequence: CASSSGGQVYNEQFF.

The chain links TRBV20-1 to TRBJ1-3. Germline V gene lookup returns CDR1 DFQATT and CDR2 SNEGSKA (reference sequence). This CDR3 has 15 amino acids. CDR3 in amino acids: CSARDRAATRNTIYF.

The rearrangement links TRBV11-3 to TRBJ2-7; TCRdb calls TRBD2, which cannot be checked without DNA. Germline V gene data show CDR1 as SGHNT and CDR2 as YENEEA. This CDR3 comprises 14 residues. CDR3 region: CASSLSLAGAEQYF.

This chain joins TRBV20-1 and TRBJ2-5; no DNA is available, so the TRBD2 call from TCRdb remains unchecked. CDR1 and CDR2 from the germline V gene are DFQATT and SNEGSKA (reference sequence). CDR3 size: 14 residues. The CDR3 region is CSAIASGMFETQYF.

J is TRBJ1-1 and V is TRBV5-1; there is no DNA to check the TCRdb D call of TRBD1. Germline V lookup: CDR1 SGHRS, CDR2 YFSETQ. The CDR3 extends over 15 amino acids. This chain's CDR3 is CASSLEGAGNTEAFF.

The J gene is TRBJ2-7, the V gene TRBV3-1. Germline V gives CDR1 LGHDT, CDR2 YNNKEL (reference sequence). CDR3 length: 14 residues. The CDR3 loop is CASSPSTLSDEQYF.

The rearrangement uses TRBV11-3 and TRBJ1-1; TCRdb's D gene call, TRBD1, goes unchecked for lack of DNA. CDR1 and CDR2 (germline): SGHNT, YENEEA. The CDR3 has 14 amino acids. CDR3 protein: CASSSGQGNTEAFF.

This rearrangement joins TRBV4-1 to TRBJ2-1; checking the TCRdb D call of TRBD2 is not possible without DNA. Looked up from germline, CDR1 is MGHRA and CDR2 is YSYEKL. There are 17 residues in the CDR3. CDR3: CASSQDPRAGSGSEQFF.

The V and J genes are TRBV20-1 and TRBJ2-1; TCRdb's assignment of TRBD1 cannot be checked, as there is no DNA. This CDR3 spans 14 amino acids. The germline gives CDR1 DFQATT, CDR2 SNEGSKA (reference sequence). The CDR3 region is CSAPGAQRDNEQFF.

The CDR3 sequence: CASSPGGSNTEAFF. The rearrangement joins TRBV5-1 to TRBJ1-1; TCRdb lists TRBD1, though no DNA is available to test this call. This CDR3 has 14 residues. In germline, CDR1 is SGHRS, CDR2 YFSETQ.

The chain is built from TRBV12-3 or TRBV12-4 and TRBJ2-7; TCRdb's assignment of TRBD2 cannot be checked, as there is no DNA. This CDR3 comprises 13 residues. The CDR3 sequence is CASSPPSGYEQYF.